Listed here is a single T cell receptor beta chain. These data come from a study of technical replicates of blood from a few donors. Sequenced by immunoSEQ multiplex PCR; TCRdb stores in-frame clones only, minus some. This sample carries about 74,000 clones, over 75% of them seen once, and the ten largest clones take about 0.38%. V was pared by 2 bases and J by 9 bases, with 19 bases between. Germline CDR1 MDHEN, CDR2 SYDVKM. CDR3 length: 15 residues. The chain has TRBV28 and TRBJ1-2; D may be TRBD1 (6 bases). Sequenced material: T cells isolated from PBMCs. The receptor's source is a human donor in good health. The CDR3 DNA reads as TGTGCCAGCAGTTTACGGGACACCACCCCTCGACGCTACACCTTC. It encodes CASSLRDTTPRRYTF.